This T cell receptor beta chain was identified during a study of cytomegalovirus exposure and HLA in healthy donors. Regarding the study as a whole: Most TCR beta V segments were productive about 87% or about 30% of the time in an earlier analysis.

V was pared by 5 bases and J by 6 bases, with 7 bases of the junction left unmatched. The length of the CDR3 is 15 residues. CDR1 and CDR2 from the germline V gene are MDHEN and SYDVKM. About this clone: Its antigen remains unidentified.

The PCR was carried out with 60 Vbeta primers and 13 Jbeta primers. Profiled with immunoSEQ multiplex PCR; TCRdb holds only in-frame clones, not every one. This table has more than 130,000 clones, over 70% appearing once. The rearrangement links TRBV28 to TRBJ2-1; 10 bases fit TRBD2. The receptor was isolated from a male donor in good health and CMV-seronegative. Input material: PBMCs. The CDR3 spells CASSPPSGGINEQFF. CDR3 nucleotide sequence: TGTGCCAGCAGTCCCCCTAGCGGGGGAATCAATGAGCAGTTCTTC.